These 10 T cell receptor beta chains were all obtained from the same sample, sequenced in a study of beta chain features in type 1 diabetes. Study-level findings and limits: Across all four CD4+ subsets, people with type 1 diabetes showed modestly shorter TCRB CDR3s.

Their target antigens are unknown. The entirety of the isolated RNA underwent reverse transcription, so expressed TCRB transcripts were sequenced. The data were produced by immunoSEQ multiplex PCR, yet TCRdb's version contains in-frame clones alone and is incomplete. Found here are 20,000 to 25,000 clones, more than 45% of them singletons; the top ten hold 0.35% to 0.45%. Sequenced material: stem cell memory CD4+ T cells from blood. The receptors stem from a man aged 18 to 30 with type 1 diabetes.

This rearrangement joins TRBV5-1 to TRBJ2-1; 8 nucleotides match TRBD2. The CDR3 runs 18 residues. Per germline, CDR1 SGHRS and CDR2 YFSETQ. J gave up 0 bases and V 0 bases, and 8 bases lay outside the gene matches. CDR3 protein: CASSLGTSGKSSYNEQFF. For the CDR3, the DNA is TGCGCCAGCAGCTTGGGCACTAGCGGAAAGAGCTCCTACAATGAGCAGTTCTTC.

This clone appeared a few times. CDR3 nucleotides: TGTGCCAGCAGTCTGCCGAGAAACATTCAGTACTTC. This translates into CASSLPRNIQYF. This sequence joins TRBV28 and TRBJ2-4; D call uncertain. Deletions cut 5 bases from V and 6 bases from J, with 8 bases between. From germline, CDR1 is MDHEN and CDR2 SYDVKM. CDR3 length equals 12 residues. The full variable domain, in which reference TRBV28 and TRBJ2-4 provide the parts outside the CDR3, is DVKVTQSSRYLVKRTGEKVFLECVQDMDHENMFWYRQDPGLGLRLIYFSYDVKMKEKGDIPEGYSVSREKKERFSLILESASTNQTSMYLCASSLPRNIQYFGAGTRLSVL.

The gene calls are TRBV28 and TRBJ2-7; TRBD2 is a possible D gene (6 bases). CDR1 is MDHEN and CDR2 is SYDVKM in the germline V gene. The CDR3 is made up of 15 amino acids. V was cut by 1 base and J by 3 bases, with 13 bases left in between. The CDR3 sequence: CASSLSGDPLYEQYF. As DNA, the CDR3 is TGTGCCAGCAGTTTATCGGGGGATCCTCTCTACGAGCAGTACTTC.

J is TRBJ1-1 and V is TRBV10-3, with D possibly being TRBD1 (5 bases). V lost 4 bases and J lost 3, with 12 bases in between. The germline CDR1 and CDR2 sequences are ENHRY and SYGVKD. This CDR3 comprises 14 residues. CDR3 DNA: TGTGCCATCAGTGTTGCAGGGTCGCACACTGAAGCTTTCTTT. As protein: CAISVAGSHTEAFF.

This clone was counted a single time. This chain connects TRBV7-2 to TRBJ2-5; possible D gene TRBD1, 6 bases. V was shortened by 4 bases and J by 1 base, with 13 bases between the two germline ends. CDR1 is SGHTA, CDR2 FQGNSA, per germline. The CDR3 sequence is 15 residues long. DNA for the CDR3: TGTGCCAGCAGCTCGCATCAGGGGTCCCAAGAGACCCAGTACTTC. Protein: CASSSHQGSQETQYF.

V is TRBV18 and J is TRBJ1-4; possible D gene TRBD1, 6 bases. The CDR3 loop spans 16 amino acids. The germline V gene has CDR1 KGHSH and CDR2 LQKENI. Between the trimmed V and J ends, which lost 5 bases and 2 bases, there was a span of 15 bases. In DNA, the CDR3 is TGTGCCAGCTCATCGAATCAGGGGTGGACTAATGAAAAACTGTTTTTT. Its protein is CASSSNQGWTNEKLFF.

The chain links TRBV28 to TRBJ2-5, with D possibly matching TRBD2 (5 bases). The J call may be incorrect, as the DNA end agrees better with TRBJ2-7. The CDR3 contains 15 residues. CDR1 is MDHEN and CDR2 is SYDVKM in the germline V gene. The CDR3 coding sequence is TGTGCCAGCAGTTTGACCCTCGGGGTTCCCCACGAGCAGTACTTC. Protein product: CASSLTLGVPHEQYF.

The V gene is TRBV4-2, the J gene TRBJ1-1; D ambiguous. Trimming left V 0 bases short and J 8 bases short, with 16 bases between. Germline CDR1 and CDR2: LGHNA and YNFKEQ. The CDR3 extends over 15 amino acids. The CDR3 DNA reads as TGTGCCAGCAGCCAAGAAGTCGGACTGCCCGGAGAAGCTTTCTTT. As protein: CASSQEVGLPGEAFF.

V usage is TRBV29-1 and J usage is TRBJ1-2, with D perhaps matching TRBD1 (5 bases). Germline V lookup: CDR1 SQVTM, CDR2 ANQGSEA. Trimming pared 8 bases from V and 8 bases from J, leaving 12 bases between. The CDR3 has 10 residues. CDR3 coding DNA: TGCAGCCCGGGGGAGGAAGGCTACACCTTC. Translated, it gives CSPGEEGYTF.

CDR3 region: CASTGTVNQPQHF. The CDR3 region has the DNA TGTGCCAGCACCGGGACAGTCAATCAGCCCCAGCATTTT. The rearrangement uses TRBV28 and TRBJ1-5, with 7 bases aligning to TRBD1. Trimming took 7 bases from V and 3 from J; bases not matched to a gene: 3. This CDR3 comprises 13 residues. Germline V gene data show CDR1 as MDHEN and CDR2 as SYDVKM.